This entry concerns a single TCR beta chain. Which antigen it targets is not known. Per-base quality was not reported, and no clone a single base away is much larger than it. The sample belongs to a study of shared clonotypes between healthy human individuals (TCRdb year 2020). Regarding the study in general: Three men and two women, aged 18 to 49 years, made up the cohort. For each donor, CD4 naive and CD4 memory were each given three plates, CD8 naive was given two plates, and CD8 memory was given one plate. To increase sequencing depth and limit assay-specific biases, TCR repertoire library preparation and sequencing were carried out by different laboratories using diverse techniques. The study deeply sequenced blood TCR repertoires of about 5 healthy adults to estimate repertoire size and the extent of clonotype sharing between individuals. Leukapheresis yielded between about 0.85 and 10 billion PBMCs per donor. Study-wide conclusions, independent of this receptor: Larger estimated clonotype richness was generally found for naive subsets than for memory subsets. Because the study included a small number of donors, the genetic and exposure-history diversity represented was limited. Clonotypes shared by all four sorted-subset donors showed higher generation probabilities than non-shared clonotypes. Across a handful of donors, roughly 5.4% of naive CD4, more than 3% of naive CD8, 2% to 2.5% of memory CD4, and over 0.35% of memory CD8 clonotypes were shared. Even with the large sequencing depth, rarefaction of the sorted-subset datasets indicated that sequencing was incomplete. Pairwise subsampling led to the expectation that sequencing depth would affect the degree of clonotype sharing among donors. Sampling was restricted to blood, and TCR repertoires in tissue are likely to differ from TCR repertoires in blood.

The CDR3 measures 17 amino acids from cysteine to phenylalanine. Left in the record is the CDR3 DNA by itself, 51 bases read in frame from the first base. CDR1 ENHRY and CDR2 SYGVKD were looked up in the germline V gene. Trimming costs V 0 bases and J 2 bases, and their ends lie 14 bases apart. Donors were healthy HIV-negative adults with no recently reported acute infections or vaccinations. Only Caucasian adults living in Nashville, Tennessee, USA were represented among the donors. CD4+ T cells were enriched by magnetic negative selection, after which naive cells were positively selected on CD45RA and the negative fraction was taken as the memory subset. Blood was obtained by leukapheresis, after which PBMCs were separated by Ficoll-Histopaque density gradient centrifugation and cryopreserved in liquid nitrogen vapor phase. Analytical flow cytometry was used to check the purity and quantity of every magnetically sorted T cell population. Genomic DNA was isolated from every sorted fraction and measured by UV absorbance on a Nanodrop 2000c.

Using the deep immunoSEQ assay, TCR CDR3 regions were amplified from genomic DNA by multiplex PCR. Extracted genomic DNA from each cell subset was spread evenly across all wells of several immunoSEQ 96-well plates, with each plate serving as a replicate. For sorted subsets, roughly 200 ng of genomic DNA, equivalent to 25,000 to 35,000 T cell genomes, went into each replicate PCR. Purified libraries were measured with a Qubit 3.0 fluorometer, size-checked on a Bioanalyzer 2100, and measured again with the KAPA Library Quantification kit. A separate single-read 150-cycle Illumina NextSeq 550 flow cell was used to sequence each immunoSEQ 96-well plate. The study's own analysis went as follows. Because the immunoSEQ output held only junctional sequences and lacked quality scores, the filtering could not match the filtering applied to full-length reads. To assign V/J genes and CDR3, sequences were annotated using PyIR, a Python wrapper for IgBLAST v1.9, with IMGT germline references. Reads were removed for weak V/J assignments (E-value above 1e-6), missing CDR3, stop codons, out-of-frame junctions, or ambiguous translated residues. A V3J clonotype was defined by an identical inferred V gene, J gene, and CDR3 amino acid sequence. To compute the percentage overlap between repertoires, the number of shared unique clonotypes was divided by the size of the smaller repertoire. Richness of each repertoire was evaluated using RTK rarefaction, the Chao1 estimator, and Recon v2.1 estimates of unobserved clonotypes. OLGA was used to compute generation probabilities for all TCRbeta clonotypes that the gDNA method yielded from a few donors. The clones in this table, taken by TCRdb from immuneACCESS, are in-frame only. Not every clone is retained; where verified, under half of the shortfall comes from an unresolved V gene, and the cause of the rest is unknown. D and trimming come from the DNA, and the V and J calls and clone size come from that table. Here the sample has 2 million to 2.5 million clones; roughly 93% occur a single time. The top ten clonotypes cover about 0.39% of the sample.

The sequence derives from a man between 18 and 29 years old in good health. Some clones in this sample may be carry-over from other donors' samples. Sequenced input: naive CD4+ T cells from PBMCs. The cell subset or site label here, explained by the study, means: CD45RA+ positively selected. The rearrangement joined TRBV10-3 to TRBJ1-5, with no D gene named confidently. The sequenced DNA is TGTGCCATCAGTGAGTCAAACGGGGTGTATGGCAATCAGCCCCAGCATTTT. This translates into CAISESNGVYGNQPQHF.